The rows below give T cell receptor beta chains drawn from one sample of a study of OX40 agonist ivuxolimab in advanced cancers. Sequenced by immunoSEQ multiplex PCR; TCRdb stores in-frame clones only, minus some. The profile shows 98,000 or so clones, roughly nine tenths of them singletons. The source material was CD4+ or CD8+ T cells sorted from blood, sampled in a trial of the OX40 agonist ivuxolimab. Every receptor here comes from an adult with an advanced solid tumor such as melanoma, head and neck, liver or kidney cancer. The CDR3 runs from the conserved cysteine through the conserved F or W. Fields, in order: D gene, V gene, clone size, J gene, CDR3 DNA, CDR3 protein. D genes are given only for firm matches. Size is omitted from some rows. Given values are once, few, many or a class for expanded clones.

TRBD1,TRBV2,-,TRBJ1-3,TGTGCCAGCAGTTTGGACAGGTCGAAAGGAAACACCATATATTTT,CASSLDRSKGNTIYF
TRBD1,TRBV15,-,TRBJ2-5,TGTGCCACCAGCATCGACAGGGAGCAAGAGACCCAGTACTTC,CATSIDREQETQYF
TRBD1,TRBV5-8,-,TRBJ1-2,TGTGCCAGCAGCCCGGACAGGGGACTGCTCCGCTACACCTTC,CASSPDRGLLRYTF
-,TRBV7-9,-,TRBJ1-1,TGTGCCAGCCGATCACTCGGGGGCACTGAAGCTTTCTTT,CASRSLGGTEAFF
TRBD1,TRBV19,once,TRBJ1-2,TGTGCCAGCCTAGGGACAGGGGAAGGCTACACCTTC,CASLGTGEGYTF
-,TRBV28,-,TRBJ2-2,TGTGCCAGCACCTCTTCGGGGACGGGGAACACCGGGGAGCTGTTTTTT,CASTSSGTGNTGELFF
-,TRBV9,-,TRBJ2-7,TGTGCCAGCAGCGTAGCTTTGGGAAGGGACGAGCAGTACTTC,CASSVALGRDEQYF
-,TRBV5-1,-,TRBJ2-7,TGCGCCAGCAGCTCGGGACCCCTCACCTACGAGCAGTACTTC,CASSSGPLTYEQYF
TRBD2,TRBV5-1,-,TRBJ2-1,TGCGCCAGCAGCTTGGTACTAGCGGATGACAATGAGCAGTTCTTC,CASSLVLADDNEQFF
TRBD2,TRBV9,-,TRBJ2-2,TGTGCCAGCAGCGTAGGAGGACTAGCGGGAATCACCGGGGAGCTGTTTTTT,CASSVGGLAGITGELFF
TRBD1,TRBV7-2,-,TRBJ1-1,TGTGCCAGCAGCTTAGAAGGCAGGGGGGTCGCTTTCTTT,CASSLEGRGVAFF